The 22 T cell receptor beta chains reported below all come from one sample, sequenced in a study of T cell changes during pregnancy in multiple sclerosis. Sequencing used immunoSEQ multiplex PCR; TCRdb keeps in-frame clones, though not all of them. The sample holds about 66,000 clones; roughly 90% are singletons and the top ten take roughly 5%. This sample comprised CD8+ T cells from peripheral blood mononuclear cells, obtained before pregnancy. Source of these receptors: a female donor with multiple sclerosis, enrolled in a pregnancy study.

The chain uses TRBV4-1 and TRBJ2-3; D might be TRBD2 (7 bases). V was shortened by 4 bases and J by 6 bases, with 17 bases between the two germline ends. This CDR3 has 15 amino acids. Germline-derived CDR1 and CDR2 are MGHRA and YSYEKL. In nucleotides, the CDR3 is TGCGCCAGCAGCCTCGTTGGGGGGGCCGTGGATACGCAGTATTTT. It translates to CASSLVGGAVDTQYF.

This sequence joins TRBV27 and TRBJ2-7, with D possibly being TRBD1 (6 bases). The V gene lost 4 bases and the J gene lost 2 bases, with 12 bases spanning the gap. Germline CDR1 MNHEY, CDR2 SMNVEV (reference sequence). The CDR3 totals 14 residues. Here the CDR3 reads CASSWAGATYEQYF. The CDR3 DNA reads TGTGCCAGCAGTTGGGCAGGGGCTACCTACGAGCAGTACTTC.

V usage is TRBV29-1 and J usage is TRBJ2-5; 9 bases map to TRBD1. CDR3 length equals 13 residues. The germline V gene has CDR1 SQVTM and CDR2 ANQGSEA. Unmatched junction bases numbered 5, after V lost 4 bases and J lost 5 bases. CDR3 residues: CSVGTGGGETQYF. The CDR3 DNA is TGCAGCGTTGGTACAGGGGGCGGTGAGACCCAGTACTTC.

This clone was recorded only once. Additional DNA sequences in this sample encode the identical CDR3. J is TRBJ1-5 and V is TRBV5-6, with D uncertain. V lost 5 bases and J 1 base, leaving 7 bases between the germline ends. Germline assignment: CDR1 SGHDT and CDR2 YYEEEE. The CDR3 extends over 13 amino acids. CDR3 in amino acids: CASSSGSNQPQHF. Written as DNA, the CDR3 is TGTGCCAGCAGTTCCGGGAGCAATCAGCCCCAGCATTTT.

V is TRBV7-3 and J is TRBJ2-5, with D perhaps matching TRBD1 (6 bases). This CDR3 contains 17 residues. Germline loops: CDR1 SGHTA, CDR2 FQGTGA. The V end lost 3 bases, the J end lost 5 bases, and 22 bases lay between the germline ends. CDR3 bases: TGTGCCAGCAGCTTGGGGCCCGAGATTTGGGACACCGAGACCCAGTACTTC. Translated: CASSLGPEIWDTETQYF.

CDR3 loop: CSVEDLGGGDEQFF. The CDR3 bases are TGCAGCGTTGAAGATCTGGGGGGAGGGGATGAGCAGTTCTTC. The rearrangement joins TRBV29-1 to TRBJ2-1; TRBD2 matches 7 bases. CDR3 length: 14 amino acids. With V trimmed by 0 bases and J by 8 bases, 7 bases remained unmatched. Looked up from germline, CDR1 is SQVTM and CDR2 is ANQGSEA.

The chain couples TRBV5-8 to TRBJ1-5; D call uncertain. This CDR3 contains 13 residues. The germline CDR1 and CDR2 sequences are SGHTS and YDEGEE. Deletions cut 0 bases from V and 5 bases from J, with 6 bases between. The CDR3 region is CASSLGSYQPQHF. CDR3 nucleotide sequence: TGTGCCAGCAGCTTGGGTAGTTATCAGCCCCAGCATTTT.

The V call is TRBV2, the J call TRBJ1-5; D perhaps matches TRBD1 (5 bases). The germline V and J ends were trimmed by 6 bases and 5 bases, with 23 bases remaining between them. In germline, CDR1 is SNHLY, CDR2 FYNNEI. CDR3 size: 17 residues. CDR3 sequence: CASRTTPEDGGDQPQHF. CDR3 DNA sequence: TGTGCCAGCAGGACTACACCCGAGGACGGAGGGGATCAGCCCCAGCATTTT. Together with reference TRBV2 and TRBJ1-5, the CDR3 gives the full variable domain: EPEVTQTPSHQVTQMGQEVILRCVPISNHLYFYWYRQILGQKVEFLVSFYNNEISEKSEIFDDQFSVERPDGSNFTLKIRSTKLEDSAMYFCASRTTPEDGGDQPQHFGDGTRLSIL.

Here the CDR3 reads CASSEWRSPSYEQYF. The CDR3 DNA is TGTGCCAGCAGTGAGTGGAGGTCACCATCCTACGAGCAGTACTTC. V gene TRBV2 combines with J gene TRBJ2-7, with D possibly being TRBD2 (5 bases). The CDR3 is made up of 15 amino acids. CDR1 is SNHLY, CDR2 FYNNEI, per germline. V shed 3 bases and J shed 1 base, with 13 bases lying between them.

CDR3 sequence (DNA): TGTGCCAGCAGTTCGGACAGGGGCACAGATACGCAGTATTTT. Its translation: CASSSDRGTDTQYF. V is TRBV6-5 and J is TRBJ2-3; 8 positions agree with TRBD1. The V segment lost 4 bases and the J segment 1 base; nucleotides outside the gene matches: 1. CDR3 length equals 14 residues. Germline V lookup: CDR1 MNHEY, CDR2 SVGAGI.

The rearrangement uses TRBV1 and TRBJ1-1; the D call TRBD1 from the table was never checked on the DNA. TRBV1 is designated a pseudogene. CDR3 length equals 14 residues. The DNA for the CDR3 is TGCACTCCTGACAAAGGGGCGCCGAACACTGAAGCTTTCTTT. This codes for CTPDKGAPNTEAFF.

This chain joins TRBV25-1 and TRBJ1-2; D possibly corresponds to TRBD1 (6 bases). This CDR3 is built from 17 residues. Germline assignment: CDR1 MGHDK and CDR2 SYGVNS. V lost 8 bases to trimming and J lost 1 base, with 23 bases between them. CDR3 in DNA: TGTGCCAGCCCCCTGGGGGAAAGGACAGAATTTAACTATGGCTACACCTTC. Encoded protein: CASPLGERTEFNYGYTF.

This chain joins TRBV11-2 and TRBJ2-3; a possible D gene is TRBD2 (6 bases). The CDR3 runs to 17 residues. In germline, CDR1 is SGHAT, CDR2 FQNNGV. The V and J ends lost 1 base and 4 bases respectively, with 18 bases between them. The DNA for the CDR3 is TGTGCCAGCAGCTTAGGCCCCGCGGGGCGGGCGGCAGATACGCAGTATTTT. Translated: CASSLGPAGRAADTQYF.

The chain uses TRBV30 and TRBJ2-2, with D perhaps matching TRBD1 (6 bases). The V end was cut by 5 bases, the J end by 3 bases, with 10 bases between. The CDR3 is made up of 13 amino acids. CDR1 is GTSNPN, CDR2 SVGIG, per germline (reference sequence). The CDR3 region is CAWGTRYTGELFF. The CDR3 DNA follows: TGTGCCTGGGGGACAAGATACACCGGGGAGCTGTTTTTT. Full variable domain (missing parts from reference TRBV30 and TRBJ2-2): SQTIHQWPATLVQPVGSPLSLECTVEGTSNPNLYWYRQAAGRGLQLLFYSVGIGQISSEVPQNLSASRPQDRQFILSSKKLLLSDSGFYLCAWGTRYTGELFFGEGSRLTVL.

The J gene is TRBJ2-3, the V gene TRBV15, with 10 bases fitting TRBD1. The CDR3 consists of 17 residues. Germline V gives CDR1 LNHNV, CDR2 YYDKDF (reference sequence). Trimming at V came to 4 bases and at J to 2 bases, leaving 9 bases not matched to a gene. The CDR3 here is CATSKIPGQGSTDTQYF. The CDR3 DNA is TGTGCCACCAGCAAAATACCGGGACAGGGGTCCACAGATACGCAGTATTTT.

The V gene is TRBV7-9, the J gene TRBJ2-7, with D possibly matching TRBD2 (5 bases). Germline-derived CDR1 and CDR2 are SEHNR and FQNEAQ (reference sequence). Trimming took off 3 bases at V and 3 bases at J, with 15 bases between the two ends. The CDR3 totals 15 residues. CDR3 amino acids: CASSLETNRDYEQYF. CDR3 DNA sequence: TGTGCCAGCAGCTTGGAGACCAACCGGGACTACGAGCAGTACTTC.

The CDR3 loop reads CASSLVSGGPETQYF. CDR3 nucleotides: TGTGCCAGCAGTTTAGTTTCGGGGGGGCCGGAGACCCAGTACTTC. The chain is built from TRBV27 and TRBJ2-5; 8 nucleotides match TRBD2. The germline CDR1 and CDR2 sequences are MNHEY and SMNVEV (reference sequence). The CDR3 sequence is 15 residues long. Trimming removed 2 bases from V and 5 bases from J; junction bases left unmatched: 7.

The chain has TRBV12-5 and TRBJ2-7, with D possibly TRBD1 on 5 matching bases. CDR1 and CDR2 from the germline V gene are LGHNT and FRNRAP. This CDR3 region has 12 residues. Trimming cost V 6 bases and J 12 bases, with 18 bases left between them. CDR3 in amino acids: CASGPVPRVPYF. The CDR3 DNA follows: TGTGCTAGTGGCCCGGTCCCCAGGGTCCCGTACTTC.

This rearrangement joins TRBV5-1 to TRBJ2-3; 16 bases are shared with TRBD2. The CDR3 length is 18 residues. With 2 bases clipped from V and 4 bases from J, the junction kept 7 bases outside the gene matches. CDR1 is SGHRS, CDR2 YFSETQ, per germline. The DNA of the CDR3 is TGCGCCAGCAGCTTCTTCGGGACTAGCGGGGGGGCCTCAGATACGCAGTATTTT. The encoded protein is CASSFFGTSGGASDTQYF.

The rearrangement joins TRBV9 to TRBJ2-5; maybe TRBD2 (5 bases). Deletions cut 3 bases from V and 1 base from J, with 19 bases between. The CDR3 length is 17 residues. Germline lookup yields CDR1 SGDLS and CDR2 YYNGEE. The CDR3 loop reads CASSAHPLWSGQETQYF. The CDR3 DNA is TGTGCCAGCAGCGCCCACCCCCTTTGGAGCGGCCAAGAGACCCAGTACTTC. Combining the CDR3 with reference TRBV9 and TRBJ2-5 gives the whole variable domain DSGVTQTPKHLITATGQRVTLRCSPRSGDLSVYWYQQSLDQGLQFLIQYYNGEERAKGNILERFSAQQFPDLHSELNLSSLELGDSALYFCASSAHPLWSGQETQYFGPGTRLLVL.

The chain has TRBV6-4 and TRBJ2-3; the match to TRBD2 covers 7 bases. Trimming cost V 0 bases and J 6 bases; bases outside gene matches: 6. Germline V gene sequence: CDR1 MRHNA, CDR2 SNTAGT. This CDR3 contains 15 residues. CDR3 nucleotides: TGTGCCAGCAGTGACTCCGGCGGGGGAAGGGATACGCAGTATTTT. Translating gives CASSDSGGGRDTQYF.

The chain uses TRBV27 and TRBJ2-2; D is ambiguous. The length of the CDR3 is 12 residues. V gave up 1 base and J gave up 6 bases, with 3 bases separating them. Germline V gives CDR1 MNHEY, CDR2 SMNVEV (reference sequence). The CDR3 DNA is TGTGCCAGCAGTTTATTAGCCGGGGAGCTGTTTTTT. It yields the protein CASSLLAGELFF.